These 24 T cell receptor beta chains share one sample of origin, sequenced in a study of T and B cells in COVID-19 patients. BIOMED2 TRB-A/B primer pools were used in multiplex TRB PCR. TCRdb used MiXCR to reprocess the multiplex PCR reads, holding one entry per CDR3 protein. Counted here are about 2,400 distinct CDR3 sequences, about 25% occurring once; the ten biggest clones make up about 71%. Each TRB amplification used roughly 240-550 ng of genomic DNA from blood. The sequencing sample was made of blood. The receptors originated from a human donor with active COVID-19.

This clonotype was seen a few times. The CDR3 DNA reads TGCAGTGCTAGAGAGGTTCCACGGGAGACCCAGTACTTC. This encodes CSAREVPRETQYF. V gene TRBV20-1 combines with J gene TRBJ2-5; D is uncertain. Per germline, CDR1 DFQATT and CDR2 SNEGSKA (reference sequence). Trimming shortened V by 0 bases and J by 5 bases, and 10 bases separated the two germline ends. This CDR3 contains 13 residues.

This clonotype has more than one count but fewer than ten. Germline is not matched at one junction end, which may reflect a read error. The J gene is TRBJ2-1, the V gene TRBV24-1; no definite D call. Germline lookup yields CDR1 KGHDR and CDR2 SFDVKD. CDR3 size: 14 residues. The CDR3 spells CATSDLGKDHEQFF. The CDR3 coding sequence is TGTGCCACCAGTGATTTGGGGAAGGACCATGAGCAGTTCTTT.

Judged by abundance, this clonotype is large. The CDR3 reads CGGTSDYNEQFF. CDR3 nucleotides: TGCGGCGGGACTAGCGACTACAATGAGCAGTTCTTC. V usage is TRBV29-1 and J usage is TRBJ2-1; 10 positions agree with TRBD2. The CDR3 length is 12 residues. From germline, CDR1 is SQVTM and CDR2 ANQGSEA.

The chain is built from TRBV20-1 and TRBJ2-7, with TRBD2 matching over 9 bases. This CDR3 spans 14 amino acids. V lost 6 bases to trimming and J lost 2 bases; unmatched junction nucleotides: 8. The germline V gene encodes CDR1 DFQATT and CDR2 SNEGSKA (reference sequence). The DNA for the CDR3 is TGCAGTGCAGTCGGACTAGCGCTGACCTACGAGCAGTACTTC. This gives the protein CSAVGLALTYEQYF.

This clonotype has more than one count but fewer than ten. This chain connects TRBV5-6 to TRBJ2-3; 10 bases map to TRBD2. The CDR3 runs to 14 residues. V was clipped by 4 bases and J by 1 base; unmatched bases: 0. CDR1 and CDR2 from the germline V gene are SGHDT and YYEEEE. The CDR3, as DNA: TGTGCCAGCAGCCTAGCGGGGGGCACAGATACGCAGTATTTT. This gives the protein CASSLAGGTDTQYF.

This chain joins TRBV7-9 and TRBJ1-6; D uncertain. Trimming took 10 bases from V and 7 from J, leaving 14 bases between them. Germline lookup yields CDR1 SEHNR and CDR2 FQNEAQ (reference sequence). This CDR3 is 13 amino acids long. The CDR3, as DNA: TGTGCCACTCACGAAGAAAGGAATTCACCCCTCCACTTT. This codes for CATHEERNSPLHF. Variable domain in full (rest from reference TRBV7-9 and TRBJ1-6): DTGVSQNPRHKITKRGQNVTFRCDPISEHNRLYWYRQTLGQGPEFLTYFQNEAQLEKSRLLSDRFSAERPKGSFSTLEIQRTEQGDSAMYLCATHEERNSPLHFGNGTRLTVT.

This clonotype was observed a handful of times. The V and J genes are TRBV18 and TRBJ2-1; D might be TRBD1 (5 bases). This CDR3 is built from 14 residues. The germline gives CDR1 KGHSH, CDR2 LQKENI. The V end was cut by 3 bases, the J end by 1 base, with 7 bases between. The CDR3 sequence: CASSPDISYNEQFF. The CDR3 bases are TGTGCCAGCTCACCGGACATTTCCTACAATGAGCAGTTCTTC.

By frequency in the sample, this clonotype is medium-sized (0.01 to 0.1%). The chain is built from TRBV6-5 and TRBJ2-1; the match to TRBD2 covers 14 bases. V shed 0 bases and J 9 bases; nucleotides not matched to a gene: 1. Germline V lookup: CDR1 MNHEY, CDR2 SVGAGI. This CDR3 region has 15 residues. CDR3 protein: CASSYSGLAGGEQFF. The CDR3 region has the DNA TGTGCCAGCAGTTACTCCGGACTAGCGGGAGGTGAGCAGTTCTTC.

The J gene is TRBJ1-2, the V gene TRBV18, with no clear D. V was clipped by 3 bases and J by 6 bases, with 14 bases between them. The CDR3 contains 14 residues. Germline V gives CDR1 KGHSH, CDR2 LQKENI. CDR3 in amino acids: CASSPKEGADGYTF. For the CDR3, the DNA is TGTGCCAGCTCACCGAAGGAGGGCGCGGATGGCTACACCTTC. Looking up the rest from reference TRBV18 and TRBJ1-2 gives the full variable domain: NAGVMQNPRHLVRRRGQEARLRCSPMKGHSHVYWYRQLPEEGLKFMVYLQKENIIDESGMPKERFSAEFPKEGPSILRIQQVVRGDSAAYFCASSPKEGADGYTFGSGTRLTVV.

The chain links TRBV11-2 to TRBJ2-1, with 7 bases identical to TRBD1. Germline V gene lookup returns CDR1 SGHAT and CDR2 FQNNGV. The CDR3 length is 14 residues. The ends lost 2 bases at V and 7 bases at J; junction bases unmatched: 5. For the CDR3, the DNA is TGTGCCAGCAGCTTAACGGCAGGGGGTAATGAGCAGTTCTTC. This gives the protein CASSLTAGGNEQFF.

The rearrangement joins TRBV20-1 to TRBJ2-5, with 7 bases identical to TRBD2. The CDR3 spans 15 residues. Trimming at V came to 3 bases and at J to 0 bases, leaving 7 bases not matched to a gene. The germline V gene has CDR1 DFQATT and CDR2 SNEGSKA (reference sequence). The CDR3 loop is CSASGPLADQETQYF. The DNA of the CDR3 is TGCAGTGCTAGTGGCCCGCTAGCGGACCAAGAGACCCAGTACTTC.

The rearrangement uses TRBV19 and TRBJ2-3; TRBD1 is a possible D gene (7 bases). V lost 9 bases to trimming and J lost 0 bases, with 16 bases between them. The CDR3 covers 15 residues. CDR1 LNHDA and CDR2 SQIVND come from the germline V gene (reference sequence). This CDR3 reads CASHGGQLSTDTQYF. The CDR3 region has the DNA TGTGCCAGCCACGGGGGACAGCTTAGCACAGATACGCAGTATTTT.

By its share, this clonotype is medium-sized (0.01 to 0.1%). This sequence joins TRBV6-2 or TRBV6-3 and TRBJ2-7; D possibly corresponds to TRBD2 (5 bases). Germline V gene sequence: CDR1 MNHEY, CDR2 SVGEGT. The CDR3 covers 16 residues. Between the trimmed V and J ends, which lost 0 bases and 0 bases, there was a span of 12 bases. The CDR3 here is CASSYSTSSVSYEQYF. The DNA of the CDR3 is TGTGCCAGCAGTTACTCGACGAGTAGCGTCTCCTACGAGCAGTACTTC.

The chain couples TRBV30 to TRBJ1-1; D is possibly TRBD1 (5 bases). CDR3 length: 12 amino acids. Trimming cost V 3 bases and J 5 bases, with 10 bases left between them. The germline V gene encodes CDR1 GTSNPN and CDR2 SVGIG (reference sequence). The chain's CDR3 is CAWSAQATEAFF. The CDR3 nucleotides are TGTGCCTGGAGCGCACAGGCTACTGAAGCTTTCTTT.

This clonotype has just a few counts. The gene calls are TRBV6-5 and TRBJ1-1, with D perhaps matching TRBD1 (5 bases). CDR1 is MNHEY, CDR2 SVGAGI, per germline. Trimming cost V 5 bases and J 2 bases, with 15 bases left between them. The CDR3 spans 15 residues. The CDR3 is CASSGNRLENTEAFF. In nucleotides, the CDR3 is TGTGCCAGCAGTGGGAACAGGCTGGAAAACACTGAAGCTTTCTTT.

The chain has TRBV29-1 and TRBJ2-1; 10 nucleotides align to TRBD1. V was pared by 7 bases and J by 5 bases, with 2 bases of the junction left unmatched. The length of the CDR3 is 12 residues. CDR1 is SQVTM, CDR2 ANQGSEA, per germline. In nucleotides, the CDR3 is TGCAGCGGGACAGGGGGTGACAATGAGCAGTTCTTC. This encodes CSGTGGDNEQFF.

Many counts were recorded for this clonotype. The chain links TRBV7-2 to TRBJ1-3, with 8 bases lining up with TRBD1. J lost 3 bases, V lost 5 bases, and 9 bases had no gene match. Germline V lookup: CDR1 SGHTA, CDR2 FQGNSA. The CDR3 runs to 16 residues. As DNA, the CDR3 is TGTGCCAGCAGCCAGAGACAGGGGCTAAGTGGAAACACCATATATTTT. This encodes CASSQRQGLSGNTIYF.

V gene TRBV24-1 combines with J gene TRBJ2-5; no firm D call. The CDR3 loop spans 14 amino acids. With 4 bases removed from V and 3 bases from J, the gap between germline ends came to 11 bases. Germline V gives CDR1 KGHDR, CDR2 SFDVKD. This chain's CDR3 is CATSDLVDEETQYF. CDR3 DNA sequence: TGTGCCACCAGTGACCTAGTCGATGAAGAGACCCAGTACTTC.

This clonotype was found a few times. The V call is TRBV6-5, the J call TRBJ2-1; 12 nucleotides line up with TRBD2. Germline CDR1 is MNHEY and CDR2 is SVGAGI. The CDR3 runs to 22 residues. V gave up 0 bases and J gave up 7 bases; unmatched junction bases: 22. CDR3 coding DNA: TGTGCCAGCAGTTACTCCAGGGGATGGCTAGCGGGAGGGCGGGGGGTAAGAAATGAGCAGTTCTTC. Its protein is CASSYSRGWLAGGRGVRNEQFF.

In this sample, this clonotype turned up many times. The V call is TRBV5-4, the J call TRBJ2-7; 12 nucleotides agree with TRBD1. The germline gives CDR1 SGHNT, CDR2 YYREEE (reference sequence). The CDR3 length is 15 residues. V shed 4 bases and J 6 bases; nucleotides not matched to a gene: 8. This CDR3 reads CASSRPGQGAGEQYF. CDR3 nucleotide sequence: TGTGCCAGCAGCCGCCCGGGACAGGGGGCGGGCGAGCAGTACTTC.

Ten or more counts support this clonotype. The genes are TRBV6-5 and TRBJ2-7, with TRBD2 matching over 8 bases. J lost 2 bases, V lost 5 bases, and 8 bases had no gene match. The CDR3 is 15 amino acids. Germline V CDR1 and CDR2: MNHEY, SVGAGI. CDR3 loop: CASSRLLAATYEQYF. The CDR3 coding sequence is TGTGCCAGCAGTCGCCTACTAGCGGCAACCTACGAGCAGTACTTC.

Relative to its sample, this clonotype is medium-sized. The rearrangement uses TRBV29-1 and TRBJ2-2; TRBD1 agrees at 8 bases. The V and J ends lost 8 bases and 1 base, in that order; junction bases with no gene match: 9. This CDR3 spans 15 amino acids. The germline V gene encodes CDR1 SQVTM and CDR2 ANQGSEA. The CDR3 protein is CSLRTGTGNTGELFF. In DNA form, the CDR3 reads TGCAGCCTTCGAACCGGGACAGGGAACACCGGGGAGCTGTTTTTT.

The chain uses TRBV20-1 and TRBJ2-7, with no clear D. This CDR3 spans 12 amino acids. Germline V gene sequence: CDR1 DFQATT, CDR2 SNEGSKA (reference sequence). V was shortened by 3 bases and J by 5 bases, with 11 bases between the two germline ends. CDR3: CSAREQVNEQYF. Here the CDR3 DNA reads TGCAGTGCTAGGGAACAAGTAAACGAGCAGTACTTC.

The chain uses TRBV7-9 and TRBJ2-1, with 9 nucleotides matching TRBD1. The CDR3 length is 15 residues. CDR1 is SEHNR, CDR2 FQNEAQ, per germline (reference sequence). Trimming cost V 5 bases and J 4 bases; bases outside gene matches: 6. This CDR3 reads CASSLRDREYNEQFF. The CDR3 DNA reads as TGTGCCAGCAGCCTCCGGGACAGGGAATACAATGAGCAGTTCTTC.